These 16 T cell receptor beta chains were sequenced from one sample in a study of tumor-infiltrating lymphocytes in primary liver carcinoma. The template, 450 to 650 ng total RNA, yielded TCR beta cDNA made with a constant-region primer. ARM-PCR was slightly modified, and three nested multiplex PCR rounds with it gave rise to the TCR beta libraries. Primers for the first two PCR rounds were TRBV1-TRBV30 forward primers and a C-beta reverse primer (roughly 10 cycles per round). MiXCR was run by TCRdb on the multiplex PCR reads, yielding one entry per CDR3 protein. The data show 150,000 to 200,000 distinct CDR3 sequences, approximately 60% seen once. Germline DNA was extracted too, while blood RNA derived from unsorted whole blood. The specimen sequenced was peripheral blood. All receptors derive from a man between 40 and 49 years old with primary liver carcinoma and hepatitis B virus infection.

As regards this clonotype: A read error may explain this, as a much larger clone is one base away. This chain uses TRBV11-1 with TRBJ2-7; no firm D call. CDR1 is SGHAT and CDR2 is FQDESV in the germline V gene (reference sequence). The CDR3 contains 13 residues. This CDR3 reads CASGLAPSYEQYF. Here the CDR3 DNA reads TGTGCCAGCGGCTTAGCACCCTCCTACGAGCAGTACTTC.

As to this clonotype: This clone may be a read error of a much larger clone one base away. V is TRBV29-1 and J is TRBJ2-5; 8 nucleotides align to TRBD2. Germline loops: CDR1 SQVTM, CDR2 ANQGSEA. V shed 7 bases, J shed 5 bases, and the junction held 12 bases outside the gene matches. CDR3 size: 14 residues. The CDR3 reads CSAVSGIGSETQYF. Written as DNA, the CDR3 is TGCAGCGCTGTTAGCGGGATAGGATCCGAGACCCAGTACTTC.

This rearrangement joins TRBV7-9 to TRBJ2-1, with a tentative D call TRBD1 (5 bases). This CDR3 contains 13 residues. Per the germline V gene, CDR1 is SEHNR and CDR2 is FQNEAQ (reference sequence). The V end was cut by 5 bases, the J end by 5 bases, with 10 bases between. This CDR3 is CASSPGHNNEQFF. In DNA form, the CDR3 reads TGTGCCAGCAGCCCCGGACACAACAATGAGCAGTTCTTC.

The V gene is TRBV29-1, the J gene TRBJ2-2, with TRBD2 matching 13 bases. The CDR3 spans 15 residues. Germline V lookup: CDR1 SQVTM, CDR2 ANQGSEA. DNA for the CDR3: TGCATCGGGTCCGGACTAGCGGGAGACTCCGGGGAGCTGTTTTTT. It codes for CIGSGLAGDSGELFF.

This clonotype was seen a single time. This chain uses TRBV4-1 with TRBJ1-1; D might be TRBD1 (5 bases). V lost 1 base and J lost 0, with 9 bases in between. Germline CDR1 MGHRA, CDR2 YSYEKL. The CDR3 totals 15 residues. DNA of the CDR3: TGCGCCAGCAGCCAAGCGCAGGGACTGAACACTGAAGCTTTCTTT. Amino acids: CASSQAQGLNTEAFF.

Notes on this clonotype: The junction does not match germline at one end; this may be a read error. The genes are TRBV11-2 and TRBJ2-5; unclear D gene. The CDR3 spans 13 residues. The V gene's germline CDR1 is SGHAT and CDR2 FQNNGV. The CDR3 sequence: CASSLVVVETRYF. In DNA form, the CDR3 reads TGTGCGAGCAGCTTAGTAGTGGTAGAGACCCGGTACTTC.

This clonotype was observed a few times. The chain carries TRBV5-5 and TRBJ2-7; TRBD2 aligns across 10 bases. Germline CDR1 is SGHKS and CDR2 is YYEKEE (reference sequence). After removal of 3 bases from V and 2 bases from J, the junction contained 5 bases not matched to a gene. This CDR3 region has 15 residues. In DNA, the CDR3 is TGTGCCAGCAGCTCCCGGACTAGCGGCCCCTACGAGCAGTACTTC. As protein: CASSSRTSGPYEQYF.

The sample holds many counts of this clonotype. The chain couples TRBV11-2 to TRBJ2-1; the D is unclear. Germline V gene sequence: CDR1 SGHAT, CDR2 FQNNGV. The germline V and J ends were trimmed by 3 bases and 10 bases, with 7 bases remaining between them. The CDR3 is 11 residues long. Here the CDR3 reads CASSFSVEQFF. DNA of the CDR3: TGTGCCAGCAGCTTTAGTGTCGAGCAGTTCTTC.

Of note for this clonotype: This sequence may be a read error, since a much larger clone differs from it by one base. Since the CDR3 does not end with the conserved phenylalanine or tryptophan, this likely comes from a read error. The chain joins TRBV12-3 or TRBV12-4 to TRBJ2-3; D possibly corresponds to TRBD1 (6 bases). V lost 7 bases and J 4 bases, leaving 12 bases between the germline ends. The CDR3 covers 13 residues. The CDR3 loop reads CASTYRESDTQYL. CDR3 bases: TGTGCCAGCACCTACAGGGAATCAGATACGCAGTATCTT.

The V gene is TRBV30, the J gene TRBJ2-5; perhaps TRBD2 as D (5 bases). From germline, CDR1 is GTSNPN and CDR2 SVGIG (reference sequence). The CDR3 consists of 14 residues. V was cut by 0 bases and J by 5 bases, with 13 bases left in between. The CDR3 nucleotides read TGTGCCTGGAGTGTACTAGGCAGTATGGAGACCCAGTACTTC. Its translation is CAWSVLGSMETQYF.

Comment on this clonotype: The CDR3 end shows no conserved phenylalanine or tryptophan, and so a read error is likely. The rearrangement joins TRBV11-2 to TRBJ2-1; D is perhaps TRBD1 or TRBD2 (6 bases each). The germline gives CDR1 SGHAT, CDR2 FQNNGV. V dropped 7 bases and J dropped 9 bases, with 22 bases sitting between them. The CDR3 covers 15 residues. CDR3 coding DNA: TGTGCCAGCACCTTTGGGGGGCCCACGGGCGGTGAGCAGTTCTTA. Its translation is CASTFGGPTGGEQFL.

This clonotype was picked up one time. This chain joins TRBV4-1 and TRBJ2-7, with TRBD2 matching 13 bases. This CDR3 contains 18 residues. Germline-derived CDR1 and CDR2 are MGHRA and YSYEKL. V was clipped by 1 base and J by 6 bases; unmatched bases: 12. The CDR3 loop reads CASSQVGHRTSGSSEQYF. The CDR3 DNA sequence: TGCGCCAGCAGCCAAGTGGGCCACAGGACTAGCGGGAGTAGCGAGCAGTACTTC.

With regard to this clonotype: A much larger clone lies a single base off, so this may be a read error. The chain has TRBV5-6 and TRBJ1-1; D gene ambiguous. The V and J ends lost 0 bases and 7 bases respectively, with 4 bases between them. The CDR3 consists of 11 residues. The germline CDR1 and CDR2 sequences are SGHDT and YYEEEE. For the CDR3, the DNA is TGTGCCAGCAGCTTGGACAATGAAGCTTTCTTT. Translated, it gives CASSLDNEAFF.

The rearrangement links TRBV6-6 to TRBJ2-5, with 7 bases fitting TRBD2. Germline V gene data show CDR1 as MNHNY and CDR2 as SVGAGI (reference sequence). Unmatched junction bases numbered 17, after V lost 7 bases and J lost 0 bases. The CDR3 is 18 amino acids. CDR3 region: CASTQTIEGGKYQETQYF. The CDR3 DNA reads TGTGCCAGCACCCAAACAATAGAGGGAGGGAAATACCAAGAGACCCAGTACTTC.

V usage is TRBV6-5 and J usage is TRBJ2-7, with D unclear. Germline-derived CDR1 and CDR2 are MNHEY and SVGAGI. CDR3 size: 11 residues. Trimming stripped 6 bases from V and 6 bases from J, with 9 bases between. CDR3 in DNA: TGTGCCAGCAGCTCGGCCGGCGAGCAGTACTTC. It translates to CASSSAGEQYF.

In the case of this clonotype: A read error may account for a junction end that differs from germline. V and J are TRBV11-2 and TRBJ2-7; D remains unclear. The CDR3 is 14 residues long. Germline V gene lookup returns CDR1 SGHAT and CDR2 FQNNGV. The CDR3 DNA is TGTACCAGCAGCTTGGGCCAGGCTTCCTACGAGCAGTACTTC. Its translation: CTSSLGQASYEQYF.